The entry that follows covers one T cell receptor (beta chain) sequence. Its antigen is not known. This sample is drawn from a study of T-cell memory formation after mild COVID-19. Whole-study context: In these data, TCR clusters were largely donor specific.

CDR3 length equals 14 residues. With 3 bases clipped from V and 4 bases from J, the junction kept 5 bases outside the gene matches. General observations from the study: The SARS-CoV-2 specificity of second-wave clones reaching peak at day 37 remained unverified. The appearance of some responding clones in pre-infection memory suggested that cross-reactive memory joined.

Sample barcodes and UMIs were carried by the TCR alpha and TCR beta cDNA libraries that 5'RACE generated with constant-segment primers. TCRdb re-analysed the 5' RACE reads in MiXCR, keeping a single row per CDR3 protein. The data contain 200,000 to 250,000 distinct CDR3 sequences, roughly 14% of them singletons. Material: PBMCs or a T cell subset sorted from them (not recorded which). This TCR derives from an adult woman who had mild COVID-19 (a few samples of this study predate the infection). Cell type and time point are not known. The chain couples TRBV12-3 or TRBV12-4 to TRBJ1-1; 7 bases align to TRBD1. This CDR3 is CASSFEGGVTEAFF. CDR3 nucleotide sequence: TGTGCCAGCAGTTTTGAAGGGGGCGTCACTGAAGCTTTCTTT.